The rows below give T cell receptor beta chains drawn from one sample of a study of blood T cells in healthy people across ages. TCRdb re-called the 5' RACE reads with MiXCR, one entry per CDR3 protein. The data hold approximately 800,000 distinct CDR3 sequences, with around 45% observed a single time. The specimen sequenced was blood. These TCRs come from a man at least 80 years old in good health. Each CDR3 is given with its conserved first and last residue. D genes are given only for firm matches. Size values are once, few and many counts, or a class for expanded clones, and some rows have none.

CDR3: CASSVVAGPSYEQYF
DNA: TGTGCCAGCAGCGTAGTAGCGGGCCCTTCCTACGAGCAGTACTTC
size: NA
J: TRBJ2-7
length: 15
D: TRBD2
V: TRBV9

CDR3: CASSLAPTSGSVSYEQYF
DNA: TGCGCCAGCAGCTTGGCCCCGACTAGCGGGAGTGTCTCCTACGAGCAGTACTTC
size: NA
J: TRBJ2-7
length: 18
D: TRBD2
V: TRBV5-1

CDR3: CASQSTGFNEQYF
DNA: TGCGCCAGCCAATCGACCGGCTTCAATGAGCAGTACTTC
size: NA
J: TRBJ2-5
length: 13
D: NA
V: TRBV5-1

CDR3: CASPPGGDSAETQYF
DNA: TGTGCCAGCCCCCCCGGCGGGGATAGCGCAGAGACCCAGTACTTC
size: NA
J: TRBJ2-5
length: 15
D: NA
V: TRBV21-1

CDR3: CASSLFSAGGPLSRNEQFF
DNA: TGTGCCAGCAGCTTATTTTCGGCGGGGGGGCCGTTGAGTAGGAATGAGCAGTTCTTC
size: NA
J: TRBJ2-1
length: 19
D: TRBD2
V: TRBV7-9

CDR3: CASSPLGTYYNEQFF
DNA: TGTGCCAGCAGCCCTTTAGGGACATATTACAATGAGCAGTTCTTC
size: few
J: TRBJ2-1
length: 15
D: NA
V: TRBV28

CDR3: CSVDGEVGETQYF
DNA: TGCAGCGTTGATGGGGAGGTCGGGGAGACCCAGTACTTC
size: NA
J: TRBJ2-5
length: 13
D: NA
V: TRBV29-1

CDR3: CASSSGAGLAANEQFF
DNA: TGCGCCAGCAGCTCAGGTGCGGGACTAGCGGCCAATGAGCAGTTCTTC
size: NA
J: TRBJ2-1
length: 16
D: TRBD2
V: TRBV5-1

CDR3: CASRTGYYGYTF
DNA: TGTGCCAGCAGAACAGGATACTATGGCTACACCTTC
size: few
J: TRBJ1-2
length: 12
D: NA
V: TRBV6-2/TRBV6-3

CDR3: CASSLGLNTGELFF
DNA: TGTGCCAGCAGCTTAGGTCTGAACACCGGGGAGCTGTTTTTT
size: many
J: TRBJ2-2
length: 14
D: NA
V: TRBV7-2

CDR3: CASTRDLTDTQYF
DNA: TGTGCCAGCACCCGGGACTTGACAGATACGCAGTATTTT
size: once
J: TRBJ2-3
length: 13
D: NA
V: TRBV27

CDR3: CASSPRTSGMTDTQYF
DNA: TGTGCCAGCAGCCCCCGGACTAGCGGGATGACAGATACGCAGTATTTT
size: NA
J: TRBJ2-3
length: 16
D: TRBD2
V: TRBV7-3

CDR3: CASSVWDTGELFF
DNA: TGTGCCAGCAGCGTCTGGGACACCGGGGAGCTGTTTTTT
size: few
J: TRBJ2-2
length: 13
D: NA
V: TRBV9

CDR3: CASSLDPRTSNEQFF
DNA: TGTGCCAGCAGCTTAGATCCACGGACCAGCAATGAGCAGTTCTTC
size: many
J: TRBJ2-1
length: 15
D: NA
V: TRBV7-2

CDR3: CASSLRLAGVGEQYF
DNA: TGTGCCAGCAGTTTGAGACTAGCGGGAGTGGGGGAGCAGTACTTC
size: NA
J: TRBJ2-7
length: 15
D: TRBD2
V: TRBV28

CDR3: CSAPGTKNTEAFF
DNA: TGCAGTGCTCCCGGGACGAAGAACACTGAAGCTTTCTTT
size: NA
J: TRBJ1-1
length: 13
D: NA
V: TRBV20-1

CDR3: CASSITQGGGTQYF
DNA: TGTGCCAGCAGCATAACGCAGGGAGGGGGGACCCAGTACTTC
size: few
J: TRBJ2-5
length: 14
D: NA
V: TRBV6-1

CDR3: CANSLGTGMNTEAFF
DNA: TGTGCCAACAGTTTAGGGACAGGCATGAACACTGAAGCTTTCTTT
size: once
J: TRBJ1-1
length: 15
D: TRBD1
V: TRBV12-3/TRBV12-4

CDR3: CASTSSRREQYF
DNA: TGTGCCAGCACCTCGTCTAGGAGGGAGCAGTACTTC
size: NA
J: TRBJ2-4
length: 12
D: NA
V: TRBV28

CDR3: CASSQLPGTGGAGNTEAFF
DNA: TGTGCCAGCAGCCAACTTCCCGGGACAGGGGGCGCGGGGAACACTGAAGCTTTCTTT
size: NA
J: TRBJ1-1
length: 19
D: TRBD1
V: TRBV14

CDR3: CASMGTTEAFF
DNA: TGTGCCAGTATGGGGACTACTGAAGCTTTCTTT
size: once
J: TRBJ1-1
length: 11
D: NA
V: TRBV19

CDR3: CASSSRDRGLTDTQYF
DNA: TGTGCCAGCAGCAGCCGGGACAGGGGCCTCACAGATACGCAGTATTTT
size: NA
J: TRBJ2-3
length: 16
D: TRBD1
V: TRBV7-8

CDR3: CASSPSGGSLNNEQYF
DNA: TGTGCCAGCAGCCCTTCAGGAGGGTCCCTCAACAATGAGCAGTACTTC
size: many
J: TRBJ2-5
length: 16
D: NA
V: TRBV3-1

CDR3: CASSQGLAGGGEQYF
DNA: TGTGCCAGCAGCCAAGGACTAGCGGGAGGTGGAGAGCAGTACTTC
size: NA
J: TRBJ2-5
length: 15
D: TRBD2
V: TRBV3-1

CDR3: CASSLSVLATQYF
DNA: TGTGCCAGCAGCTTGTCGGTTCTCGCTACGCAGTATTTT
size: many
J: TRBJ2-3
length: 13
D: NA
V: TRBV5-5

CDR3: CASSLSQSQETQYF
DNA: TGTGCCAGCAGTTTGTCACAGTCCCAAGAGACCCAGTACTTC
size: many
J: TRBJ2-5
length: 14
D: NA
V: TRBV12-3/TRBV12-4

CDR3: CASSDGTTNYGYTF
DNA: TGTGCCAGCAGTGACGGGACGACCAACTATGGCTACACCTTC
size: NA
J: TRBJ1-2
length: 14
D: NA
V: TRBV6-4

CDR3: CASSPGQPTNEQYF
DNA: TGCGCCAGCAGCCCGGGACAGCCAACCAACGAGCAGTACTTC
size: NA
J: TRBJ2-7
length: 14
D: TRBD1
V: TRBV5-1

CDR3: CSAPKRGQSTDTQYF
DNA: TGCAGTGCTCCTAAGCGGGGCCAAAGCACAGATACGCAGTATTTT
size: NA
J: TRBJ2-3
length: 15
D: TRBD2
V: TRBV20-1

CDR3: CASGPRTRLNTGELFF
DNA: TGTGCCAGCGGCCCACGGACCAGACTGAACACCGGGGAGCTGTTTTTT
size: NA
J: TRBJ2-2
length: 16
D: NA
V: TRBV9

CDR3: CASSRLNWGLSGANVLTF
DNA: TGTGCCAGCAGCAGACTTAATTGGGGCCTCTCTGGGGCCAACGTCCTGACTTTC
size: NA
J: TRBJ2-6
length: 18
D: NA
V: TRBV28

CDR3: CSARDQSSGKGYEQYF
DNA: TGCAGTGCTAGAGATCAGTCTAGCGGAAAGGGTTACGAGCAGTACTTC
size: NA
J: TRBJ2-7
length: 16
D: TRBD2
V: TRBV20-1

CDR3: CASSPLRPTETQYF
DNA: TGTGCCAGCAGTCCGTTACGTCCCACGGAGACCCAGTACTTC
size: NA
J: TRBJ2-5
length: 14
D: NA
V: TRBV12-3/TRBV12-4

CDR3: CASRGTGLDTQYF
DNA: TGTGCCAGCCGGGGGACAGGCCTAGATACGCAGTATTTT
size: few
J: TRBJ2-3
length: 13
D: TRBD1
V: TRBV11-2

CDR3: CASSQDPAMDLGKFF
DNA: TGTGCCAGCAGCCAAGACCCCGCTATGGACCTCGGGAAGTTCTTC
size: few
J: TRBJ2-1
length: 15
D: NA
V: TRBV14

CDR3: CSALLLAFHEQYF
DNA: TGCAGTGCTCTACTACTAGCCTTCCACGAGCAGTACTTC
size: few
J: TRBJ2-7
length: 13
D: NA
V: TRBV20-1

CDR3: CSVSGRATYNEQFF
DNA: TGCAGCGTGAGCGGGAGGGCCACCTACAATGAGCAGTTCTTC
size: NA
J: TRBJ2-1
length: 14
D: TRBD2
V: TRBV29-1

CDR3: CSARDQAGYGTDTQYF
DNA: TGCAGTGCTAGAGATCAGGCGGGGTACGGCACAGATACGCAGTATTTT
size: NA
J: TRBJ2-3
length: 16
D: NA
V: TRBV20-1

CDR3: CASSLVNLARETQYF
DNA: TGTGCCAGCAGCTTAGTAAACCTAGCGAGGGAGACCCAGTACTTC
size: NA
J: TRBJ2-5
length: 15
D: NA
V: TRBV7-2

CDR3: CASSLIQGAYEQYF
DNA: TGCGCCAGCAGCTTGATTCAGGGGGCTTACGAGCAGTACTTC
size: few
J: TRBJ2-7
length: 14
D: TRBD1
V: TRBV5-1

CDR3: CASSQRYTSGSQQETQYF
DNA: TGTGCCAGCTCGCAGAGGTATACTAGCGGGAGCCAACAAGAGACCCAGTACTTC
size: NA
J: TRBJ2-5
length: 18
D: TRBD2
V: TRBV18

CDR3: CASSYSFKGSSNQPQHF
DNA: TGTGCCAGCAGTTACTCGTTTAAGGGATCGAGCAATCAGCCCCAGCATTTT
size: NA
J: TRBJ1-5
length: 17
D: NA
V: TRBV6-5

CDR3: CASSPGRHYEQYF
DNA: TGTGCCAGCAGTCCAGGACGGCACTACGAGCAGTACTTC
size: NA
J: TRBJ2-7
length: 13
D: NA
V: TRBV27

CDR3: CASSTTSSPRTDTQCF
DNA: TGTGCCAGCAGCACAACATCGTCACCCCGCACAGATACGCAGTGTTTT
size: NA
J: TRBJ2-3
length: 16
D: NA
V: TRBV9

CDR3: CASSPLGGYEQYF
DNA: TGTGCCAGCAGCCCACTCGGTGGTTACGAGCAGTACTTC
size: NA
J: TRBJ2-7
length: 13
D: NA
V: TRBV11-2

CDR3: CATSRDKTSGYNEQFF
DNA: TGTGCCACCAGCAGAGATAAGACTAGCGGATACAATGAGCAGTTCTTC
size: NA
J: TRBJ2-1
length: 16
D: TRBD2
V: TRBV15

CDR3: CASSPGGTGDTQYF
DNA: TGTGCCAGCTCACCAGGAGGGACCGGAGATACGCAGTATTTT
size: NA
J: TRBJ2-3
length: 14
D: NA
V: TRBV18

CDR3: CASSWTSGNPYNEQFF
DNA: TGCGCCAGCAGCTGGACGAGCGGGAACCCCTACAATGAGCAGTTCTTC
size: many
J: TRBJ2-1
length: 16
D: TRBD2
V: TRBV5-1

CDR3: CASSLASLGYQETQYF
DNA: TGTGCCAGCAGCTTAGCGAGTTTAGGGTACCAAGAGACCCAGTACTTC
size: few
J: TRBJ2-5
length: 16
D: NA
V: TRBV7-9

CDR3: CASSDMMTGGASGYTF
DNA: TGTGCCAGCAGTGATATGATGACAGGGGGCGCCTCTGGCTACACCTTC
size: many
J: TRBJ1-2
length: 16
D: TRBD1
V: TRBV27